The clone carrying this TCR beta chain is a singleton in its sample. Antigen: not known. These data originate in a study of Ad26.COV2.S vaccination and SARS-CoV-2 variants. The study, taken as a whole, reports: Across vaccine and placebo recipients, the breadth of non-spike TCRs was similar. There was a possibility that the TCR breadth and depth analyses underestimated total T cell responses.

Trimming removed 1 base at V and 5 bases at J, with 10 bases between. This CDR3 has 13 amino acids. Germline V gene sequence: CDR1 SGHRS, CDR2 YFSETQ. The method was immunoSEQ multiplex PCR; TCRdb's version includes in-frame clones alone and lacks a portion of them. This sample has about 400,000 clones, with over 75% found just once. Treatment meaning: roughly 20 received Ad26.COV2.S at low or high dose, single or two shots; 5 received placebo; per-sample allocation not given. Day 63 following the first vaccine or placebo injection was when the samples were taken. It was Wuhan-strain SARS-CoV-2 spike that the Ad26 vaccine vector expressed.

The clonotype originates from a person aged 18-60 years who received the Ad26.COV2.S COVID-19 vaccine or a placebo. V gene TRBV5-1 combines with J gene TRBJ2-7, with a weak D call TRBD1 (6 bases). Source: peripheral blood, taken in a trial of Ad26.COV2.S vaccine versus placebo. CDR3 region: CASSLQGFNEQYF. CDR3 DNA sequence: TGCGCCAGCAGCTTGCAGGGGTTCAACGAGCAGTACTTC.